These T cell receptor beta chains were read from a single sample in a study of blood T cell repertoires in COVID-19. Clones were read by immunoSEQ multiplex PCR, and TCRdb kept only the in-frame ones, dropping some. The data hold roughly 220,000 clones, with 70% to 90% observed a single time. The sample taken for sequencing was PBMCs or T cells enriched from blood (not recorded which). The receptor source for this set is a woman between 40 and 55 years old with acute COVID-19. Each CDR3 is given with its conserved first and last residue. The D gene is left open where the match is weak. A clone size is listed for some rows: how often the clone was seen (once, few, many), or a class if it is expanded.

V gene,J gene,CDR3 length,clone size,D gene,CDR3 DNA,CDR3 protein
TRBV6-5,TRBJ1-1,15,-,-,TGTGCCAGCAGCCGATCATCGGACAGGAACACTGAAGCTTTCTTT,CASSRSSDRNTEAFF
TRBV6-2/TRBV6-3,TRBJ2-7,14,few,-,TGTGCCAGCAGTTACTCTCCCAGGAACCACGAGCAGTACTTC,CASSYSPRNHEQYF
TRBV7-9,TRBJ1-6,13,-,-,TGTGCCAGCAGCTTCCAGGGGTGGTCACCCCTCCACTTT,CASSFQGWSPLHF
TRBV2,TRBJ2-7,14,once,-,TGTGCCAGCAACCCATACAGGGTTCCCTACGAGCAGTACTTC,CASNPYRVPYEQYF
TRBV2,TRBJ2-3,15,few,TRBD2,TGTGCCAGCAGTGAGCTGACTAGCGGCACAGATACGCAGTATTTT,CASSELTSGTDTQYF
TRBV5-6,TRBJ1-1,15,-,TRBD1,TGTGCCAGCAGCTTGGTGGAGGGGGCCAGGACTGAAGCTTTCTTT,CASSLVEGARTEAFF
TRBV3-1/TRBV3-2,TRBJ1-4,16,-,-,TGTGCCAGCAGCCAGACGCAGGGGCGAACTGATGAAAAACTGTTTTTT,CASSQTQGRTDEKLFF
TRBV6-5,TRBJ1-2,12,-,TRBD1,TGTGCCAGCACTACGGACAGGGCAGGCTACACCTTC,CASTTDRAGYTF
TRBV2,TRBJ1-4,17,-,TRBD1,TGTGCCAGCAGTGTGGGGTCCCTACAGGGGGCTGGAGAAAAACTGTTTTTT,CASSVGSLQGAGEKLFF
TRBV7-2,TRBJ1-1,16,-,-,TGTGCCAGCAGCCCCCGTAACACAGGGACGGGCACTGAAGCTTTCTTT,CASSPRNTGTGTEAFF
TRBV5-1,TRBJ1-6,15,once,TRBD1,TGCGCCAGCAGCCCGGGAGCAGGGGGCGGTTCACCCCTCCACTTT,CASSPGAGGGSPLHF
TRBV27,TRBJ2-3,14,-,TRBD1,TGTGCCAGCAGTCAAGGACAGGTAACAGATACGCAGTATTTT,CASSQGQVTDTQYF
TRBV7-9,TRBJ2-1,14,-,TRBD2,TGTGCCAGCATAGCGGGGGCGACCTACAATGAGCAGTTCTTC,CASIAGATYNEQFF
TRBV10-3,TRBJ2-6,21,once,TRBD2,TGTGCCATCAGTGAGTCGAAGGGTGTAGCGGGGGCCGTCTCTGGGGCCAACGTCCTGACTTTC,CAISESKGVAGAVSGANVLTF
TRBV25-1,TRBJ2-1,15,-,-,TGTGCCAGCAGTGAACTTACGAGCTCCTACAATGAGCAGTTCTTC,CASSELTSSYNEQFF
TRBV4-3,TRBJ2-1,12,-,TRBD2,TGCGCCAGCCTAGCGGACAATAATGAGCAGTTCTTC,CASLADNNEQFF
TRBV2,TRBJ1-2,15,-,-,TGTGCCAGCACCAACTCGGGACAACTAATCTATGGCTACACCTTC,CASTNSGQLIYGYTF